This TCR beta chain was obtained from a study of PD-1 blockade in classical Hodgkin lymphoma. Findings and caveats of the study: A reduction in baseline TCR diversity was reportedly seen in newly diagnosed patients relative to healthy donors. Prior therapy or disease activity may underlie the repertoire differences, whose causes remain undefined.

Time point specified: newly diagnosed, previously untreated cHL patient sample. Researchers pulled CD8+ T cells out of thawed PBMCs using magnetic negative selection. For comparison, PBMCs from newly diagnosed, untreated classical Hodgkin lymphoma were used. This CDR3 is 15 amino acids long. Looked up from germline, CDR1 is MGHDK and CDR2 is SYGVNS. V was pared by 3 bases and J by 7 bases, with 4 bases of the junction left unmatched. A word on this clone: Its target is not known.

Clones were sequenced by immunoSEQ multiplex PCR, and TCRdb holds only the in-frame ones, with some missing. The sample yields nearly 5,500 clones, approximately 87% seen once. Sequencing was carried out using CD8+ T cells from blood. The rearrangement uses TRBV25-1 and TRBJ1-5, with 12 bases that match TRBD1. The clonotype comes from a human donor with classical Hodgkin lymphoma. In DNA form, the CDR3 reads TGTGCCAGCAGTGAGGGACAGGGGGCCGGACAGCCCCAGCATTTT. Translation gives CASSEGQGAGQPQHF. Full variable domain (rest looked up from reference TRBV25-1 and TRBJ1-5): EADIYQTPRYLVIGTGKKITLECSQTMGHDKMYWYQQDPGMELHLIHYSYGVNSTEKGDLSSESTVSRIRTEHFPLTLESARPSHTSQYLCASSEGQGAGQPQHFGDGTRLSIL.